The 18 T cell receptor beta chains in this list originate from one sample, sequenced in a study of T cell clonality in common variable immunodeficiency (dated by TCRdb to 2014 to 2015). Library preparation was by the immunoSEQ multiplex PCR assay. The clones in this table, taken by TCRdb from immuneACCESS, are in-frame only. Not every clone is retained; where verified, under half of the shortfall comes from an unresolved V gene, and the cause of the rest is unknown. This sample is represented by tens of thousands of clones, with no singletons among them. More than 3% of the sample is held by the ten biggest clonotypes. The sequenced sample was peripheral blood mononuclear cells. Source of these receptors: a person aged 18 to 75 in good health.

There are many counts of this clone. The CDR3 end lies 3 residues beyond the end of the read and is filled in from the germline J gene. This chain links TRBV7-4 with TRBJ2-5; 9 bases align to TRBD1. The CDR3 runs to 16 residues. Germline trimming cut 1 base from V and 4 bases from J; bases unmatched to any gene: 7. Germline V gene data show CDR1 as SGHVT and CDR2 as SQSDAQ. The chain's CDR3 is CASSLGGDRVSETQYF. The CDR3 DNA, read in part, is TGTGCCAGCAGCTTAGGGGGGGACAGGGTATCAGAGACC.

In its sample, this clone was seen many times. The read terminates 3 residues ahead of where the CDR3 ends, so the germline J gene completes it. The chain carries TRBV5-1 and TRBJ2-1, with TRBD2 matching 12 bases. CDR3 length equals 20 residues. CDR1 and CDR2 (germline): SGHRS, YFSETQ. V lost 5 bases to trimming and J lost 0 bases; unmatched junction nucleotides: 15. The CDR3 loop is CASRRGPGLAGRSSYNEQFF. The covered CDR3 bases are TGCGCCAGCAGACGAGGTCCGGGACTAGCGGGCAGGAGCTCCTACAATGAG.

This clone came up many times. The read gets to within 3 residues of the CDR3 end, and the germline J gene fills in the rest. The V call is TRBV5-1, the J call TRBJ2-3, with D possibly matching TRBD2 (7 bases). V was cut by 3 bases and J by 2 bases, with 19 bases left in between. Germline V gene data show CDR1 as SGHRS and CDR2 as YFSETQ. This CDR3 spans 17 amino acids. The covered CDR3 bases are TGCGCCAGCAGCTCCAAACAGGGAGGGGGACACACAGATACG. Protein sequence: CASSSKQGGGHTDT. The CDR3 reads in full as CASSSKQGGGHTDTQYF.

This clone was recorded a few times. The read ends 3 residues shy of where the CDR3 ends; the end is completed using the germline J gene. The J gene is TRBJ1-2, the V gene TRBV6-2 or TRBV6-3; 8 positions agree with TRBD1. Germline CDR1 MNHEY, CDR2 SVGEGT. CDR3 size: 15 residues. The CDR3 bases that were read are TGTGCCAGCAGCCGGGGACAGGTGGCCTACAATGAC. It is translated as CASSRGQVAYND. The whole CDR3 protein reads CASSRGQVAYNDYTF.

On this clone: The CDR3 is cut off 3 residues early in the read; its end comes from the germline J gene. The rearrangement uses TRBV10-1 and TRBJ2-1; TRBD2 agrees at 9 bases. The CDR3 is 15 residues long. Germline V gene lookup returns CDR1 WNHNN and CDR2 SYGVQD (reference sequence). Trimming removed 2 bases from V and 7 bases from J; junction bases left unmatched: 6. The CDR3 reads CASSEGIAGANEQFF. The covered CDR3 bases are TGCGCCAGCAGTGAGGGAATAGCGGGAGCGAATGAG.

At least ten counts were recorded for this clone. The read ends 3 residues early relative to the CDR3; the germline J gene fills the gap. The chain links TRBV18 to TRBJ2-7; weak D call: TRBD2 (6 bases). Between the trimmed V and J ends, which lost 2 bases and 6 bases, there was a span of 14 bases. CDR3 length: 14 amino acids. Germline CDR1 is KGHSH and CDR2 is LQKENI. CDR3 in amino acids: CASSPYGGRSEQYF. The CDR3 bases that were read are TGTGCCAGCTCACCATATGGGGGGAGGTCCGAG.

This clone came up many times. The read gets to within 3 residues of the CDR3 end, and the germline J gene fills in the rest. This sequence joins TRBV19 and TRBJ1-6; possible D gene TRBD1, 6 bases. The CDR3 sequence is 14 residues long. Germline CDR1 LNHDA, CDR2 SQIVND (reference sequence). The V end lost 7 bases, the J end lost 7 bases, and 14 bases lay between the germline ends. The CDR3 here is CASKRTETNSPLHF. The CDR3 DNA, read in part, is TGTGCCAGTAAACGGACAGAAACGAATTCACCC.

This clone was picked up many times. Partial CDR3 DNA: TGCAGTGCTATCCGGAACACTGAA. Encoded protein: CSAIRNTE. The full CDR3 sequence reads CSAIRNTEAFF. The rearrangement links TRBV20-1 to TRBJ1-1; D ambiguous. The CDR3 is cut off 3 residues early in the read; its end comes from the germline J gene. The CDR3 runs to 11 residues. The ends were cut back, 4 bases at V and 1 base at J, with 4 bases in the middle. CDR1 is DFQATT, CDR2 SNEGSKA, per germline (reference sequence).

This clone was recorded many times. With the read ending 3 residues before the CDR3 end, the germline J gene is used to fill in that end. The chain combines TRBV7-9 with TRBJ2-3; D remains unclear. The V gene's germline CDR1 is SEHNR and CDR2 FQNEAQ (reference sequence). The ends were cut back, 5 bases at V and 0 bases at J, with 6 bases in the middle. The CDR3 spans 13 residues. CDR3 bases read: TGTGCCAGCAGCCTTTCTAGCACAGATACG. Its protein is CASSLSSTDT. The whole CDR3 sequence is CASSLSSTDTQYF.

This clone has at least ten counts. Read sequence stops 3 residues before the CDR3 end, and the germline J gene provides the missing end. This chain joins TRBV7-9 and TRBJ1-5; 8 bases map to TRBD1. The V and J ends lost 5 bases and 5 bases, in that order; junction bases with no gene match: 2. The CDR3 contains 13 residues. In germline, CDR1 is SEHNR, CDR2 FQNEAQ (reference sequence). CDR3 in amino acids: CASSETGDQPQHF. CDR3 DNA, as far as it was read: TGTGCCAGCAGCGAGACAGGGGATCAGCCC.

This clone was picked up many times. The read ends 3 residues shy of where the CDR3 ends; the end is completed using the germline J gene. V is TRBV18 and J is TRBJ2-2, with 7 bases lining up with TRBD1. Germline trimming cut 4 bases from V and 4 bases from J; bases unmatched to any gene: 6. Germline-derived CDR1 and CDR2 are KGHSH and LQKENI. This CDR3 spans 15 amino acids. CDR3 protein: CASSLSGGATGELFF. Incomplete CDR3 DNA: TGTGCCAGCTCACTTTCAGGGGGTGCCACCGGGGAG.

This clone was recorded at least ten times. CDR3 sequence: CASTPFQGQRTEAFF. The CDR3 bases that were read are TGTGCCAGCACCCCTTTTCAGGGCCAGAGGACTGAA. The chain employs TRBV7-2 and TRBJ1-1; D perhaps matches TRBD1 (5 bases). The CDR3 goes on 3 residues after the read ends, and that part is filled in from the germline J gene. The germline gives CDR1 SGHTA, CDR2 FQGNSA. V was trimmed by 7 bases and J by 5 bases, leaving 20 bases between them. CDR3 size: 15 residues.

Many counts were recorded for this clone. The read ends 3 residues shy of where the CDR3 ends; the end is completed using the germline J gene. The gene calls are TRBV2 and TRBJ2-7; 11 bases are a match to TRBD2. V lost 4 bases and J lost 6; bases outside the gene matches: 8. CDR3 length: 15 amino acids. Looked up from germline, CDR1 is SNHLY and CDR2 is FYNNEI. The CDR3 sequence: CASSVSGSGRAEQYF. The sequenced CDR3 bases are TGTGCCAGCAGTGTCAGTGGTAGCGGGAGGGCCGAG.

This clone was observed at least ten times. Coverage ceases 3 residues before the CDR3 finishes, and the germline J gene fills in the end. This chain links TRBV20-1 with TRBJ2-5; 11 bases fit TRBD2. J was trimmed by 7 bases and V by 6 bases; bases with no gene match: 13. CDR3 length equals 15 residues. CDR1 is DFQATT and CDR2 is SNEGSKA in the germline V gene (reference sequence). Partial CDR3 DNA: TGCAGTGCCTATCCCGGGACTAGCGGTCCCGGGACC. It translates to CSAYPGTSGPGT. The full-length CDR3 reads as CSAYPGTSGPGTQYF.

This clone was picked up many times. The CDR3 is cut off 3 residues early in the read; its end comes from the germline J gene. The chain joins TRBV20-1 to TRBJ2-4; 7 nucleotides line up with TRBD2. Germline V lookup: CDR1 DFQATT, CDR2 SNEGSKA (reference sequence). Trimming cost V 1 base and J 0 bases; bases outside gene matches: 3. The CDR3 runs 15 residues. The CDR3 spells CSARGLALAKNIQYF. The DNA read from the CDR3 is TGCAGTGCTAGAGGACTAGCACTAGCCAAAAACATT.

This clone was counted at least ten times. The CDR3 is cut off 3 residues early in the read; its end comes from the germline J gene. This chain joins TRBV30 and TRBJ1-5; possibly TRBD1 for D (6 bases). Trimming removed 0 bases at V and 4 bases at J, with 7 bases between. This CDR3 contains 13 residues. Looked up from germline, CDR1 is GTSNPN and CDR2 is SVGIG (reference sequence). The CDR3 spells CAWSVTGNQPQHF. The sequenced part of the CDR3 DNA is TGTGCCTGGAGTGTTACAGGGAATCAGCCC.

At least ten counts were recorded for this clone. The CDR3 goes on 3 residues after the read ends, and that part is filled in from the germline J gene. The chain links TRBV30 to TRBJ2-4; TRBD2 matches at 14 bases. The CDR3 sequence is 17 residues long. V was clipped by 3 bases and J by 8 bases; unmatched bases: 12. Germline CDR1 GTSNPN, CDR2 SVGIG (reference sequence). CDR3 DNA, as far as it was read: TGTGCCTGGAGCCTAGCGGGGACTAGCGGGAGCCGGGACATT. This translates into CAWSLAGTSGSRDI. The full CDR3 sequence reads CAWSLAGTSGSRDIQYF.

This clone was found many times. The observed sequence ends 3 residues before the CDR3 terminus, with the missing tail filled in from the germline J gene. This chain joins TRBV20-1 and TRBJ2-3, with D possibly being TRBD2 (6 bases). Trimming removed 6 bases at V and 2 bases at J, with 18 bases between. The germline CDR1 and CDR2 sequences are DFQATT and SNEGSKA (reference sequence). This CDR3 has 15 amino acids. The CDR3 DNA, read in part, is TGCAGTGCCCCCGCTAGCGCTCAGCCCACAGATACG. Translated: CSAPASAQPTDT. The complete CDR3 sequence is CSAPASAQPTDTQYF.